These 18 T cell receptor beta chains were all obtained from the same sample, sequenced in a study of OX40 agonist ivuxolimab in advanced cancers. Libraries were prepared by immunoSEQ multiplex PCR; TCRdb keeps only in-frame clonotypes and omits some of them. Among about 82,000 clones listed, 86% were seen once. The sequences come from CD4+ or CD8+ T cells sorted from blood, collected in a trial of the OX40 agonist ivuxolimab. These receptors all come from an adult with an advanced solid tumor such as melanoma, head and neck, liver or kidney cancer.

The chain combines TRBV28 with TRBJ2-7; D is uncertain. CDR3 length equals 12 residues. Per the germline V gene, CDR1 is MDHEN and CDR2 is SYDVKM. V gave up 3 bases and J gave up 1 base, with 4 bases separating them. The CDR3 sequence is CASSFSSYEQYF. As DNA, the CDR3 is TGTGCCAGCAGTTTCTCTTCCTACGAGCAGTACTTC.

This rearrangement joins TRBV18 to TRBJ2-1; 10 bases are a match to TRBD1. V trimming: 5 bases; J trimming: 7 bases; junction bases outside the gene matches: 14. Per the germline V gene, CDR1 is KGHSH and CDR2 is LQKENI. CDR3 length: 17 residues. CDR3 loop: CASSTLPGQGIRNEQFF. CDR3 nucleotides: TGTGCCAGCTCAACTTTACCGGGACAGGGGATTCGGAATGAGCAGTTCTTC.

DNA of the CDR3: TGCAGTGAAAGCCGGGCGACTGAAGCTTTCTTT. This translates into CSESRATEAFF. The chain recombines TRBV20-1 with TRBJ1-1; D is unresolved. With 7 bases removed from V and 5 bases from J, the gap between germline ends came to 11 bases. CDR3 size: 11 residues. CDR1 is DFQATT and CDR2 is SNEGSKA in the germline V gene (reference sequence).

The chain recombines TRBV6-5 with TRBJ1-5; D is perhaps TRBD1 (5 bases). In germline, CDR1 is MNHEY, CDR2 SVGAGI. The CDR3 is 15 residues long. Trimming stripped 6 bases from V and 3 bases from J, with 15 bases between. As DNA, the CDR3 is TGTGCCAGCAGCCCCGTGGGGACGTTCAATCAGCCCCAGCATTTT. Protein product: CASSPVGTFNQPQHF.

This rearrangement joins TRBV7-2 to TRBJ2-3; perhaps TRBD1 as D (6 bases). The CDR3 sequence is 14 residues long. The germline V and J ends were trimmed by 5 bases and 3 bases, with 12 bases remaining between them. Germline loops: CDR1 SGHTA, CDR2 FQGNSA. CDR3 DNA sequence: TGTGCCAGCAGCCTCAGGGGTCGGACAGATACGCAGTATTTT. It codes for CASSLRGRTDTQYF.

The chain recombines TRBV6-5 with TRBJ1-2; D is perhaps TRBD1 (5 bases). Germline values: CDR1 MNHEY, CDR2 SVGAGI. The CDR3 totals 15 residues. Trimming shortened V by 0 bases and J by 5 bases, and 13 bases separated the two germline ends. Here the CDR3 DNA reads TGTGCCAGCAGTTACTCGGCCGGGACGGCGTATGGCTACACCTTC. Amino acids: CASSYSAGTAYGYTF.

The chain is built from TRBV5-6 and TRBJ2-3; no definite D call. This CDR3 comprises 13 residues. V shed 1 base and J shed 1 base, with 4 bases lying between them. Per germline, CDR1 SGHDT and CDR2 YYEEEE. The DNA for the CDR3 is TGTGCCAGCAGCTTGCGGGGCACAGATACGCAGTATTTT. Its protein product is CASSLRGTDTQYF.

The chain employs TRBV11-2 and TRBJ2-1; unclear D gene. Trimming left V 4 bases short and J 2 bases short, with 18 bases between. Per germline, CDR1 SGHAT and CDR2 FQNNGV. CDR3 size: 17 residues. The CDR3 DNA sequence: TGTGCCAGCAGCTCACAAGACTTGTCGTCCGCCTACAATGAGCAGTTCTTC. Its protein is CASSSQDLSSAYNEQFF.

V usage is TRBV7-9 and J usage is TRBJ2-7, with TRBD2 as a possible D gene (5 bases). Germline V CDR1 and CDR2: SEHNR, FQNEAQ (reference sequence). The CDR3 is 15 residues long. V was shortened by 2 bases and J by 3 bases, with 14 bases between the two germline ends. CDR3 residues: CASSLIQKRDYEQYF. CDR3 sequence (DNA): TGTGCCAGCAGCTTAATACAAAAGAGGGACTACGAGCAGTACTTC.

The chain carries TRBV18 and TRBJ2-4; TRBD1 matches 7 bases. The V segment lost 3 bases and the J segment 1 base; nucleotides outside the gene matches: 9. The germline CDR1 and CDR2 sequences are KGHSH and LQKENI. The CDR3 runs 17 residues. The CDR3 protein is CASSPPGTVTAKNIQYF. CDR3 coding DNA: TGTGCCAGCTCACCCCCAGGGACAGTGACGGCCAAAAACATTCAGTACTTC.

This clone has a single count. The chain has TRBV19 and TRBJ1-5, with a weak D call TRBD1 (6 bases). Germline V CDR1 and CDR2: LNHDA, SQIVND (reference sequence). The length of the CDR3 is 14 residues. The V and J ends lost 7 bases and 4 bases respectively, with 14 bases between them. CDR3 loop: CASTRGGLNQPQHF. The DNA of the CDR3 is TGTGCCAGTACTAGGGGGGGGCTAAATCAGCCCCAGCATTTT. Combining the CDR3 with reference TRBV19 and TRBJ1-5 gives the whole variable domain DGGITQSPKYLFRKEGQNVTLSCEQNLNHDAMYWYRQDPGQGLRLIYYSQIVNDFQKGDIAEGYSVSREKKESFPLTVTSAQKNPTAFYLCASTRGGLNQPQHFGDGTRLSIL.

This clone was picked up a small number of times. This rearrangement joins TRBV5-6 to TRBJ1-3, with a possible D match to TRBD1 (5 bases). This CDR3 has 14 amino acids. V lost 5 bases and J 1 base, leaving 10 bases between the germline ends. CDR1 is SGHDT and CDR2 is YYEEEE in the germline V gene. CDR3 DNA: TGTGCCAGCAGAAGTGGGGGTTCTGGAAACACCATATATTTT. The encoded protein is CASRSGGSGNTIYF.

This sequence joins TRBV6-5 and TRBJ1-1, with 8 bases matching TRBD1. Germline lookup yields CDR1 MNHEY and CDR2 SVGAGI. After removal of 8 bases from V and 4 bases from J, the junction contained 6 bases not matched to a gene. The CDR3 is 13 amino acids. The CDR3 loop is CASGQGSATEAFF. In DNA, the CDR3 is TGTGCCAGCGGACAGGGTAGCGCCACTGAAGCTTTCTTT.

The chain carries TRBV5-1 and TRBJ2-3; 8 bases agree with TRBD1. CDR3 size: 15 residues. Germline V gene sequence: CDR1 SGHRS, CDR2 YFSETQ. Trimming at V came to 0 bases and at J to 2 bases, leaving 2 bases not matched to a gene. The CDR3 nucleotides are TGCGCCAGCAGCTTGGGGGGACAGGACACAGATACGCAGTATTTT. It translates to CASSLGGQDTDTQYF.

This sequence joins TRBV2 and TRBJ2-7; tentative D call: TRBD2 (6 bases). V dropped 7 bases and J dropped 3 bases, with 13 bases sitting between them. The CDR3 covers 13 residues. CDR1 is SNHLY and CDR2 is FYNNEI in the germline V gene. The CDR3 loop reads CASTGEGIYEQYF. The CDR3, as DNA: TGTGCCAGCACGGGAGAGGGGATCTACGAGCAGTACTTC.

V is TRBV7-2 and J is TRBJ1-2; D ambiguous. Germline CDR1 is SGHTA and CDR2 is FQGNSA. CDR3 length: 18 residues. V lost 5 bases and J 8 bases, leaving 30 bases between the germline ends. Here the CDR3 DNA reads TGTGCCAGCAGCCTGACCGGGGTTCGGCAATCGGATCTTGGAGGCTACACCTTC. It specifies CASSLTGVRQSDLGGYTF.

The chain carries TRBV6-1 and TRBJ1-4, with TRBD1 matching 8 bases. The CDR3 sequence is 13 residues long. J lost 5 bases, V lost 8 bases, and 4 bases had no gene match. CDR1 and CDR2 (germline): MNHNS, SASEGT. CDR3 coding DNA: TGTGCCAGCCGGGCAGGGGGCAATGAAAAACTGTTTTTT. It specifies CASRAGGNEKLFF.

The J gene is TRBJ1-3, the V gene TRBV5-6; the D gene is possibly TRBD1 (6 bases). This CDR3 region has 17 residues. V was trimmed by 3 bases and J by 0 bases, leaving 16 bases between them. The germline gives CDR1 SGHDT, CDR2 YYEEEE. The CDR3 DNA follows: TGTGCCAGCAGCTCCTTGAGGGGGGGAAGCTCTGGAAACACCATATATTTT. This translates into CASSSLRGGSSGNTIYF.